Shown below are 24 T cell receptor beta chains from a single sample sequenced in a study of blood T cell repertoires in COVID-19. TCRdb's table, derived via immunoSEQ multiplex PCR, lists solely in-frame clones and lacks some. In the table there are about 260,000 clones, around four fifths of which are singletons. The sample taken for sequencing was peripheral blood. Receptors originate from a woman in her 50s who had recovered from COVID-19.

The chain has TRBV2 and TRBJ1-4; TRBD1 matches at 7 bases. The CDR3 consists of 11 residues. The V segment lost 7 bases and the J segment 12 bases; nucleotides outside the gene matches: 5. Germline lookup yields CDR1 SNHLY and CDR2 FYNNEI. CDR3 sequence: CASKTGVELFF. Here the CDR3 DNA reads TGTGCCAGCAAAACAGGGGTAGAACTGTTTTTT.

In regard to this clone: This CDR3 is also generated by other DNA sequences in the sample. The rearrangement uses TRBV7-8 and TRBJ1-5; possible D gene TRBD1, 6 bases. CDR3 length equals 15 residues. CDR1 and CDR2 (germline): SGHVS, FQNEAQ. The V end was cut by 5 bases, the J end by 1 base, with 12 bases between. The CDR3 bases are TGTGCCAGCAGCCCGCAGGGGAACAGCAATCAGCCCCAGCATTTT. Translating gives CASSPQGNSNQPQHF.

This clone was picked up a small number of times. This chain joins TRBV18 and TRBJ2-7, with D perhaps TRBD2 (5 bases). V was shortened by 3 bases and J by 12 bases, with 21 bases between the two germline ends. There are 14 residues in the CDR3. The germline V gene encodes CDR1 KGHSH and CDR2 LQKENI. The CDR3 DNA is TGTGCCAGCTCACCGGAACACGGTTCGGGGTTGCGGTACTTC. The encoded protein is CASSPEHGSGLRYF.

J is TRBJ2-7 and V is TRBV6-5; D not certain. V lost 6 bases and J 0 bases, leaving 12 bases between the germline ends. The CDR3 is made up of 14 amino acids. Germline loops: CDR1 MNHEY, CDR2 SVGAGI. The CDR3 nucleotides are TGTGCCAGCAGCGGGTTGCCCCTCTCCTACGAGCAGTACTTC. This translates into CASSGLPLSYEQYF.

The chain couples TRBV24-1 to TRBJ2-3; TRBD1 matches at 8 bases. V was pared by 4 bases and J by 5 bases, with 7 bases of the junction left unmatched. The CDR3 extends over 15 amino acids. Looked up from germline, CDR1 is KGHDR and CDR2 is SFDVKD. CDR3 amino acids: CATSDPGQGGDTQYF. Written as DNA, the CDR3 is TGTGCCACCAGTGACCCCGGACAGGGCGGAGATACGCAGTATTTT.

The table lists this clone with a count of one. CDR3 in amino acids: CASSVRGGVETQYF. The CDR3 DNA reads TGTGCCAGCAGCGTACGGGGGGGCGTTGAGACCCAGTACTTC. V and J are TRBV9 and TRBJ2-5, with 8 bases identical to TRBD2. Looked up from germline, CDR1 is SGDLS and CDR2 is YYNGEE. Losses at the gene ends were 1 base for V and 5 bases for J; bases not matched to a gene: 4. The CDR3 extends over 14 amino acids.

The rearrangement joins TRBV5-1 to TRBJ2-7; D is unresolved. The CDR3 runs to 13 residues. V gave up 1 base and J gave up 2 bases, with 7 bases separating them. Germline V gene sequence: CDR1 SGHRS, CDR2 YFSETQ. CDR3 nucleotide sequence: TGCGCCAGCAGCTTGTCGAGTCCCTACGAGCAGTACTTC. This gives the protein CASSLSSPYEQYF.

V and J are TRBV28 and TRBJ1-2; D might be TRBD1 (5 bases). The V end lost 3 bases, the J end lost 7 bases, and 15 bases lay between the germline ends. Germline V gene sequence: CDR1 MDHEN, CDR2 SYDVKM. The CDR3 extends over 14 amino acids. CDR3 region: CASSLLSGVGGYTF. CDR3 nucleotide sequence: TGTGCCAGCAGTTTGCTGTCGGGGGTGGGTGGCTACACCTTC.

V is TRBV19 and J is TRBJ2-4, with TRBD1 matching 7 bases. In germline, CDR1 is LNHDA, CDR2 SQIVND (reference sequence). V lost 7 bases and J lost 6; bases outside the gene matches: 6. The CDR3 loop spans 13 amino acids. The CDR3 region has the DNA TGTGCCAGTATAGCAGGGGGACGAAACATTCAGTACTTC. Encoded protein: CASIAGGRNIQYF. Complete variable domain (other parts from reference TRBV19 and TRBJ2-4): DGGITQSPKYLFRKEGQNVTLSCEQNLNHDAMYWYRQDPGQGLRLIYYSQIVNDFQKGDIAEGYSVSREKKESFPLTVTSAQKNPTAFYLCASIAGGRNIQYFGAGTRLSVL.

The chain joins TRBV21-1 to TRBJ1-1. TRBV21-1 counts as a pseudogene. The CDR3 is 14 amino acids. The CDR3 here is CASSPPRENTEAFF. The CDR3 DNA is TGTGCCAGCAGCCCGCCGAGAGAAAACACTGAAGCTTTCTTT.

This clone was seen more than once but under ten times. This chain links TRBV6-5 with TRBJ2-7; 9 bases match TRBD1. Germline loops: CDR1 MNHEY, CDR2 SVGAGI. V was pared by 4 bases and J by 6 bases, with 10 bases of the junction left unmatched. There are 15 residues in the CDR3. CDR3 residues: CASSSGQGLLSEQYF. The CDR3 DNA is TGTGCCAGCAGTTCCGGACAGGGGCTACTCTCCGAGCAGTACTTC.

The CDR3 spells CASSGRGGLNTQYF. CDR3 coding DNA: TGTGCCAGCAGTGGGAGGGGGGGCCTCAATACGCAGTATTTT. This chain joins TRBV2 and TRBJ2-3; D perhaps matches TRBD2 (7 bases). Germline V gives CDR1 SNHLY, CDR2 FYNNEI. Deletions cut 4 bases from V and 7 bases from J, with 15 bases between. The CDR3 has 14 residues.

This clone was seen a handful of times. The chain employs TRBV27 and TRBJ2-1; 8 bases line up with TRBD2. The CDR3 is 13 residues long. Germline CDR1 reads MNHEY; CDR2 reads SMNVEV (reference sequence). The V gene end was trimmed by 8 bases and the J gene end by 3 bases; junction bases not matched to a gene: 3. The CDR3 is CASGTRGYNEQFF. The CDR3 DNA reads TGTGCCAGCGGGACTAGAGGCTACAATGAGCAGTTCTTC.

The rearrangement joins TRBV7-6 to TRBJ1-6; TRBD1 is a possible D gene (5 bases). The CDR3 has 15 residues. Germline-derived CDR1 and CDR2 are SGHVS and FNYEAQ. Trimming took off 5 bases at V and 7 bases at J, with 15 bases between the two ends. The CDR3 loop is CASSRGRGENSPLHF. The CDR3 nucleotides are TGTGCCAGCAGCCGAGGACGGGGGGAAAATTCACCCCTCCACTTT.

This chain links TRBV5-8 with TRBJ1-5; D unresolved. V lost 1 base, J lost 2 bases, and 7 bases lay in between. The CDR3 is 14 amino acids. In germline, CDR1 is SGHTS, CDR2 YDEGEE. This CDR3 is CASSLRGGNQPQHF. CDR3 sequence (DNA): TGTGCCAGCAGCTTGCGGGGAGGCAATCAGCCCCAGCATTTT.

V usage is TRBV7-3 and J usage is TRBJ2-3, with TRBD1 identical over 7 bases. Germline CDR1 SGHTA, CDR2 FQGTGA. The CDR3 sequence is 15 residues long. V lost 5 bases, J lost 3 bases, and 8 bases stayed unmatched. The CDR3 DNA follows: TGTGCCAGCAGCCGACAGGGATATCGGACAGATACGCAGTATTTT. Translating it yields CASSRQGYRTDTQYF.

The gene calls are TRBV4-2 and TRBJ1-1; tentative D call: TRBD1 (5 bases). V lost 4 bases and J 4 bases, leaving 10 bases between the germline ends. Germline V CDR1 and CDR2: LGHNA, YNFKEQ. The CDR3 is 13 amino acids. For the CDR3, the DNA is TGTGCCAGCAGCCCCTCCCAGGGCACTGAAGCTTTCTTT. Protein: CASSPSQGTEAFF.

The V and J genes are TRBV7-2 and TRBJ1-1, with TRBD1 matching 8 bases. Germline trimming cut 5 bases from V and 1 base from J; bases unmatched to any gene: 6. Germline V gene lookup returns CDR1 SGHTA and CDR2 FQGNSA. The CDR3 spans 15 residues. This CDR3 is CASSVGQGGNTEAFF. DNA for the CDR3: TGTGCCAGCAGCGTCGGACAGGGCGGGAACACTGAAGCTTTCTTT.

The CDR3 loop reads CSASEGLAGEYEQYF. Here the CDR3 DNA reads TGCAGTGCTAGTGAGGGACTAGCGGGAGAATACGAGCAGTACTTC. The V and J genes are TRBV20-1 and TRBJ2-7; TRBD2 agrees at 14 bases. The ends lost 3 bases at V and 4 bases at J; junction bases unmatched: 5. This CDR3 contains 15 residues. Per the germline V gene, CDR1 is DFQATT and CDR2 is SNEGSKA (reference sequence).

The count of this clone is one. CDR3: CASSSGAGRNTGELFF. For the CDR3, the DNA is TGTGCCAGCAGCTCCGGAGCGGGGAGGAACACCGGGGAGCTGTTTTTT. The chain recombines TRBV7-9 with TRBJ2-2; 7 bases are a match to TRBD2. Per the germline V gene, CDR1 is SEHNR and CDR2 is FQNEAQ (reference sequence). The length of the CDR3 is 16 residues. V lost 4 bases and J lost 1; bases outside the gene matches: 6.

This clone was detected only once. The V and J genes are TRBV5-1 and TRBJ1-1, with 9 bases identical to TRBD1. The CDR3 has 15 amino acids. Germline loops: CDR1 SGHRS, CDR2 YFSETQ. The ends lost 3 bases at V and 6 bases at J; junction bases unmatched: 9. CDR3 loop: CASSSGQGLRAEAFF. CDR3 coding DNA: TGCGCCAGCAGCTCGGGACAGGGACTCCGAGCTGAAGCTTTCTTT.

Points on this clone: This specimen includes other DNA sequences encoding the same CDR3. CDR3 coding DNA: TGTGCCAGCTCCCCGGGACAGGGGAACACTGAAGCTTTCTTT. Amino acid sequence: CASSPGQGNTEAFF. The chain combines TRBV18 with TRBJ1-1; TRBD1 aligns across 9 bases. Germline lookup yields CDR1 KGHSH and CDR2 LQKENI. The CDR3 runs 14 residues. V trimming: 6 bases; J trimming: 1 base; junction bases outside the gene matches: 3.

This clone came up a few times. The genes are TRBV9 and TRBJ2-5; unclear D gene. V shed 7 bases and J shed 2 bases, with 15 bases lying between them. CDR3 length equals 14 residues. CDR1 SGDLS and CDR2 YYNGEE come from the germline V gene. Here the CDR3 DNA reads TGTGCCAGCCGAGGCGTGCCATATCAAGAGACCCAGTACTTC. Its protein product is CASRGVPYQETQYF.

The gene calls are TRBV19 and TRBJ2-2; TRBD2 matches at 9 bases. The length of the CDR3 is 14 residues. V lost 5 bases, J lost 7 bases, and 5 bases stayed unmatched. CDR1 is LNHDA, CDR2 SQIVND, per germline (reference sequence). CDR3 protein: CASSLPAGGGELFF. In DNA form, the CDR3 reads TGTGCCAGTAGTCTACCAGCGGGGGGCGGGGAGCTGTTTTTT.